This record concerns one T cell receptor (beta chain) sequence. Using immunoSEQ multiplex PCR, the repertoire was profiled, and TCRdb retains in-frame clones only, with some absent. The sample shows about 150,000 clones, 65% to 90% of them seen only once. The sample is drawn from a study of blood T cell repertoires in COVID-19. Study-wide background: Researchers got acute and convalescent COVID-19 samples from the United States, Italy and Spain. The analysed material was cDNA or gDNA that came from T cells, B-cell-depleted T cells, or PBMCs.

Germline values: CDR1 LGHNT, CDR2 FRNRAP. V lost 2 bases to trimming and J lost 9 bases; unmatched junction nucleotides: 10. The CDR3 runs to 15 residues. V and J are TRBV12-5 and TRBJ2-1; 7 bases fit TRBD2. The TCR sequence derives from an older woman with COVID-19, enrolled during active disease. Sequencing was done on a sample of peripheral blood. The CDR3 sequence is CASGLFLAVAVEQFF. The CDR3 DNA reads TGTGCTAGTGGTTTGTTTCTAGCGGTGGCGGTTGAGCAGTTCTTC.